Each of the 20 T cell receptor beta chains below was sequenced from the same sample in a study of CD8 T cells in ankylosing spondylitis (TCRdb year 2017). The paper's findings and limits, for the study overall: A TCR beta motif of seven or eight highly homologous amino acid variants appeared characteristic of blood from ankylosing spondylitis patients.

The library was built by means of 5' RACE. Instrument on record: Illumina HiSeq 2500. TCRdb took the public reads, trimmed them with fastp at Q25, ran MiXCR for clone calling and kept in-frame beta chains. Each CDR3 protein gets just one entry, which takes the most common genes and DNA from the rows behind it. The sample contains under 550,000 distinct CDR3 sequences, about 25% of them found a single time. The ten largest account for 0.89% of the sample. The antigens for these receptors are not known. The sample was blood, either unsorted or a sorted T cell fraction (not recorded which). These receptors came from a male donor with ankylosing spondylitis.

The chain is built from TRBV12-3 or TRBV12-4 and TRBJ1-5, with D uncertain. The CDR3 is made up of 12 amino acids. Trimming took 7 bases from V and 0 from J, leaving 4 bases between them. CDR3 sequence: CASKYSNQPQHF. The CDR3 nucleotides are TGTGCCAGCAAGTATAGCAATCAGCCCCAGCATTTT.

This clonotype has a handful of counts. The J gene is TRBJ2-2, the V gene TRBV5-1; D is possibly TRBD2 (6 bases). The CDR3 runs to 14 residues. Trimming shortened V by 2 bases and J by 7 bases, and 12 bases separated the two germline ends. CDR1 and CDR2 (germline): SGHRS, YFSETQ. The DNA for the CDR3 is TGCGCCAGCAGCTTCGGGAGTATAGGCGGGGAGCTGTTTTTT. It encodes CASSFGSIGGELFF. The whole variable domain, filled in from reference TRBV5-1 and TRBJ2-2, reads KAGVTQTPRYLIKTRGQQVTLSCSPISGHRSVSWYQQTPGQGLQFLFEYFSETQRNKGNFPGRFSGRQFSNSRSEMNVSTLELGDSALYLCASSFGSIGGELFFGEGSRLTVL.

In its sample, this clonotype was seen a few times. This chain's CDR3 is CASSEYGGGETQYF. CDR3 DNA sequence: TGTGCCAGCAGTGAATATGGGGGAGGAGAGACCCAGTACTTC. V and J are TRBV2 and TRBJ2-5; possibly TRBD2 for D (6 bases). The CDR3 length is 14 residues. Per germline, CDR1 SNHLY and CDR2 FYNNEI. The ends were cut back, 2 bases at V and 4 bases at J, with 11 bases in the middle.

This clonotype has more than one count but fewer than ten. The CDR3 end shows no conserved phenylalanine or tryptophan, and so a read error is likely. V gene TRBV30 combines with J gene TRBJ1-1; D uncertain. The CDR3 spans 14 residues. Germline CDR1 reads GTSNPN; CDR2 reads SVGIG (reference sequence). The V and J ends lost 3 bases and 2 bases respectively, with 13 bases between them. The CDR3 bases are TGTGCCTGGAGCCCCGCGCATTCAAACACTGAAGCTTTCCCT. Protein sequence: CAWSPAHSNTEAFP.

This clonotype was recorded a few times. The rearrangement joins TRBV29-1 to TRBJ2-7, with D maybe TRBD2 (6 bases). Trimming took 5 bases from V and 0 from J, leaving 11 bases between them. Germline-derived CDR1 and CDR2 are SQVTM and ANQGSEA. The CDR3 is made up of 13 amino acids. CDR3: CSVYGTSSYEQYF. CDR3 bases: TGCAGCGTTTACGGGACTTCCTCCTACGAGCAGTACTTC.

V and J are TRBV12-3 or TRBV12-4 and TRBJ1-1, with D possibly matching TRBD1 (5 bases). The length of the CDR3 is 14 residues. Between the trimmed V and J ends, which lost 5 bases and 2 bases, there was a span of 12 bases. This CDR3 reads CASSPGRFNTEAFF. CDR3 in DNA: TGTGCCAGCAGTCCGGGACGGTTCAACACTGAAGCTTTCTTT.

This clonotype turned up a few times. The rearrangement uses TRBV7-2 and TRBJ2-1; 8 positions agree with TRBD2. The germline V gene encodes CDR1 SGHTA and CDR2 FQGNSA. The CDR3 contains 16 residues. The junction had 7 bases not matched to a gene; V was cut back by 5 bases and J by 1 base. The CDR3 loop reads CASSDAGGLSYNEQFF. The CDR3, as DNA: TGTGCCAGCAGCGATGCGGGAGGACTATCCTACAATGAGCAGTTCTTC.

The rearrangement joins TRBV29-1 to TRBJ1-2; D might be TRBD1 (5 bases). Germline V gives CDR1 SQVTM, CDR2 ANQGSEA. The CDR3 length is 13 residues. V lost 3 bases to trimming and J lost 3 bases, with 11 bases between them. The chain's CDR3 is CSVDRGGDYGYTF. CDR3 coding DNA: TGCAGCGTTGATCGGGGGGGTGACTATGGCTACACCTTC.

The chain recombines TRBV12-3 or TRBV12-4 with TRBJ2-7, with 7 nucleotides matching TRBD1. CDR3 size: 14 residues. V was pared by 5 bases and J by 1 base, with 5 bases of the junction left unmatched. The CDR3 coding sequence is TGTGCCAGCAGTACCCAGGACAGGTCCTACGAGCAGTACTTC. Encoded protein: CASSTQDRSYEQYF.

The gene calls are TRBV4-2 and TRBJ2-7; unclear D gene. Trimming removed 0 bases at V and 4 bases at J, with 4 bases between. Germline CDR1 is LGHNA and CDR2 is YNFKEQ. CDR3 size: 12 residues. CDR3 protein: CASSQDSYEQYF. The CDR3 DNA follows: TGTGCCAGCAGCCAAGATTCGTACGAGCAGTACTTC.

This clonotype has a handful of counts. The V gene is TRBV5-6, the J gene TRBJ2-5, with D unresolved. The germline V gene has CDR1 SGHDT and CDR2 YYEEEE. The CDR3 contains 10 residues. The ends were cut back, 7 bases at V and 5 bases at J, with 6 bases in the middle. The CDR3 spells CASGRETQYF. DNA of the CDR3: TGTGCCAGCGGGCGGGAGACCCAGTACTTC.

The sample holds one count of this clonotype. V gene TRBV15 combines with J gene TRBJ1-2; possibly TRBD1 for D (6 bases). This CDR3 contains 17 residues. Per germline, CDR1 LNHNV and CDR2 YYDKDF (reference sequence). V lost 5 bases to trimming and J lost 1 base, with 20 bases between them. The DNA for the CDR3 is TGTGCCACCAGCGGATTAACCGGGACAAGACTTAACTATGGCTACACCTTC. Amino acids: CATSGLTGTRLNYGYTF.

This clonotype was seen only a few times. The chain links TRBV5-1 to TRBJ1-1; 8 bases align to TRBD1. CDR3 length equals 15 residues. CDR1 is SGHRS, CDR2 YFSETQ, per germline. With V trimmed by 4 bases and J by 1 base, 6 bases remained unmatched. CDR3 in amino acids: CASSIATGANTEAFF. The CDR3 nucleotides are TGCGCCAGCAGCATTGCGACAGGGGCGAACACTGAAGCTTTCTTT.

The chain joins TRBV12-3 or TRBV12-4 to TRBJ1-5; D might be TRBD1 (5 bases). The CDR3 runs 13 residues. V was clipped by 6 bases and J by 7 bases, with 13 bases between them. The CDR3 DNA reads as TGTGCCAGCAGGGGGCCGGAGGGACAGCCCCAGCATTTT. Protein product: CASRGPEGQPQHF.

The V gene is TRBV20-1, the J gene TRBJ1-1, with D maybe TRBD1 (5 bases). Germline CDR1 and CDR2: DFQATT and SNEGSKA (reference sequence). This CDR3 spans 13 amino acids. V lost 2 bases and J lost 0, with 7 bases in between. The DNA of the CDR3 is TGCAGTGCTAGAAACAGGTTGAACACTGAAGCTTTCTTT. Translated: CSARNRLNTEAFF.

The CDR3 reads CASRRNRLLDSPLHF. CDR3 DNA: TGTGCCAGCAGGCGCAACAGGTTACTGGATTCACCCCTCCACTTT. This chain joins TRBV6-1 and TRBJ1-6; maybe TRBD1 (5 bases). The germline CDR1 and CDR2 sequences are MNHNS and SASEGT. The V end lost 6 bases, the J end lost 8 bases, and 17 bases lay between the germline ends. CDR3 length: 15 residues.

V is TRBV6-2 or TRBV6-3 and J is TRBJ2-5; 12 bases align to TRBD2. The V segment lost 6 bases and the J segment 4 bases; nucleotides outside the gene matches: 6. There are 15 residues in the CDR3. Germline lookup yields CDR1 MNHEY and CDR2 SVGEGT. The CDR3 is CASRKPGLAGETQYF. CDR3 DNA sequence: TGTGCCAGCAGAAAACCGGGACTAGCGGGAGAGACCCAGTACTTC.

The V call is TRBV7-6, the J call TRBJ1-3; no clear D. The CDR3 contains 18 residues. The ends were cut back, 5 bases at V and 3 bases at J, with 23 bases in the middle. Germline V gene lookup returns CDR1 SGHVS and CDR2 FNYEAQ. In DNA, the CDR3 is TGTGCCAGCAGCCGAAGCCGGTCTAACCTACTGGATGGAAACACCATATATTTT. It translates to CASSRSRSNLLDGNTIYF. Full variable domain (outside the CDR3, taken from reference TRBV7-6 and TRBJ1-3): GAGVSQSPRYKVTKRGQDVALRCDPISGHVSLYWYRQALGQGPEFLTYFNYEAQQDKSGLPNDRFSAERPEGSISTLTIQRTEQRDSAMYRCASSRSRSNLLDGNTIYFGEGSWLTVV.

This clonotype was counted between two and nine times. The genes are TRBV12-3 or TRBV12-4 and TRBJ1-5; 9 nucleotides align to TRBD1. This CDR3 has 15 amino acids. J lost 4 bases, V lost 6 bases, and 7 bases had no gene match. CDR3 protein: CASRIGTGMNQPQHF. DNA of the CDR3: TGTGCCAGCAGAATCGGGACAGGGATGAATCAGCCCCAGCATTTT.

This clonotype was counted many times. CDR3 DNA: TGTGCCAGCAGTTTAATCAGGGGAGTTGGGTTCAATGAGCAGTTCTTC. Residues: CASSLIRGVGFNEQFF. The chain is built from TRBV12-3 or TRBV12-4 and TRBJ2-1, with D perhaps matching TRBD1 (6 bases). V was clipped by 2 bases and J by 6 bases, with 17 bases between them. The CDR3 length is 16 residues.